This TCR beta chain originates from a study of T cells in Graves' hyperthyroidism and ophthalmopathy. Diagnosing involved the use of clinical symptoms, serum thyroxine and TRAb, thyroid ultrasound and orbital computed tomography. Fresh peripheral blood, 9.5 to 10 ml of it, supplied the PBMCs. Regarding this clonotype: Antigen specificity is unknown.

Study conclusions and caveats: In blood, most of the thyroid clonotypes expanded above 0.001 were also present.

Per the germline V gene, CDR1 is SGHTA and CDR2 is FQGNSA. This CDR3 has 13 residues. The V gene lost 4 bases and the J gene lost 6 bases, with 12 bases spanning the gap. TCR beta CDR3 region amplification was performed from RNA transcripts. First-round RT-PCR targeting the TCR CDR3 was performed with the HTBI primer set. TCRdb re-called the multiplex PCR reads through MiXCR, storing one row per CDR3 protein. This table has 490,000 or so distinct CDR3 sequences, 22% appearing once. The TCR sequence derives from a woman in her 70s with Graves' ophthalmopathy. The chain couples TRBV7-2 to TRBJ1-2, with TRBD1 as a possible D gene (5 bases). The source material was blood. The CDR3 spells CASSSGPTHGYTF. CDR3 nucleotides: TGTGCCAGCAGCTCGGGACCCACCCATGGCTACACCTTC.